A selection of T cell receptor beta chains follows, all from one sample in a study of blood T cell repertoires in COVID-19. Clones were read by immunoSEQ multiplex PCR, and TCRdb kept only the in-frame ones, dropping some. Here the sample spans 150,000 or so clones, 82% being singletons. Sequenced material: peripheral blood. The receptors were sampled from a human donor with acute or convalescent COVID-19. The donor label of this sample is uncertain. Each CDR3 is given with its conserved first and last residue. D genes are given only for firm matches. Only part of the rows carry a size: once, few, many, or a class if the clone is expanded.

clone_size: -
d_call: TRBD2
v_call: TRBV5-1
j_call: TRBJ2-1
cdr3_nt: TGCGCCAGCAGCTTGGTAAGCGGGGGTTACAATGAGCAGTTCTTC
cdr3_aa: CASSLVSGGYNEQFF

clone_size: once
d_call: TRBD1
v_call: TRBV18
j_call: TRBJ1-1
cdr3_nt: TGTGCCAGCTCACCGGGACAGCAGAACACTGAAGCTTTCTTT
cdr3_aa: CASSPGQQNTEAFF

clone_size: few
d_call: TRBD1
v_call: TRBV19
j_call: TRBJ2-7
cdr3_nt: TGTGCCAGTAGTCCGACAGGGGATGTGCAGTACTTC
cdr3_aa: CASSPTGDVQYF

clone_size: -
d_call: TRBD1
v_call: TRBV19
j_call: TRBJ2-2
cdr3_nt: TGTGCCAGTAGTCCTCGTCCCGGGACAGGGACCGGGGAGCTGTTTTTT
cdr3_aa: CASSPRPGTGTGELFF

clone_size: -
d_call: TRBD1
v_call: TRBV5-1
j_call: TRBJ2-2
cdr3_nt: TGCGCCAGCAGCTTGGAGTGGACAGGGGGATTCACCGGGGAGCTGTTTTTT
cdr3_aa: CASSLEWTGGFTGELFF

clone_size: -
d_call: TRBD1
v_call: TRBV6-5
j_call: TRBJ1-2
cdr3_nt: TGTGCCAGCACACTCGACAGGGGAGGTGGCTACACCTTC
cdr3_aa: CASTLDRGGGYTF

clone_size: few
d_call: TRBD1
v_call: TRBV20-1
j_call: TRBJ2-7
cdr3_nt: TGCAGTGCTAGTAGGGACAGTACCTACGAGCAGTACTTC
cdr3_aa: CSASRDSTYEQYF

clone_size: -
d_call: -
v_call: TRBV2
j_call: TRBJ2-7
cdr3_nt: TGTGCCAGCAGTGGAGCACCCAGGGCAGGGCAGTACTTC
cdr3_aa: CASSGAPRAGQYF

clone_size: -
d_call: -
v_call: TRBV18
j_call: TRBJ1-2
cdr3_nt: TGTGCCAGCTCACCGTCCGCCGACAGACTTAACTATGGCTACACCTTC
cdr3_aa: CASSPSADRLNYGYTF

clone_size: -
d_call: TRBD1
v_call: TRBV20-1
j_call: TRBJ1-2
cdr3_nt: TGCAGCGCACAGGGGGCTCATGGCTACACCTTC
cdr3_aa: CSAQGAHGYTF

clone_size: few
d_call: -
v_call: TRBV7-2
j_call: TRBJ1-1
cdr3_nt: TGTGCCAGCAGCGGACTCCCTGGAGGTGAAGCTTTCTTT
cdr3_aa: CASSGLPGGEAFF

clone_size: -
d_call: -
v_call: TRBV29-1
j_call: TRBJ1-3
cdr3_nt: TGCAGCGTTGTGCCCTGGGAGGCTGGAAACACCATATATTTT
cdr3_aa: CSVVPWEAGNTIYF

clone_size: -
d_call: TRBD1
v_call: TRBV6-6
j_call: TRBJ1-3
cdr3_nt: TGTGCCAGCAGTCGACAGGGGGCGAACACCATATATTTT
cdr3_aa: CASSRQGANTIYF

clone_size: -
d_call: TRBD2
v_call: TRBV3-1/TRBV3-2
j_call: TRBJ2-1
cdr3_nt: TGTGCCACAGAGCGGGGGGGCAGGCGGGAGCAGTTCTTC
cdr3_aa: CATERGGRREQFF

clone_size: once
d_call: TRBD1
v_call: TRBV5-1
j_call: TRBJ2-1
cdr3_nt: TGCGCCAGCAGCTTGGAACAGGGGAAGGGGGAGCAGTTCTTC
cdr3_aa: CASSLEQGKGEQFF

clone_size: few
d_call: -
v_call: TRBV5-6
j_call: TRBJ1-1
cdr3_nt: TGTGCCAGCAGCTTGGACCCACAGACTGAAGCTTTCTTT
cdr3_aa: CASSLDPQTEAFF

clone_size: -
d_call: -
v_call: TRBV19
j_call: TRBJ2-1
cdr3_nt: TGTGCCAGTAGTGCAGGACGTTGGACAGACGATGAGCAGTTCTTC
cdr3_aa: CASSAGRWTDDEQFF

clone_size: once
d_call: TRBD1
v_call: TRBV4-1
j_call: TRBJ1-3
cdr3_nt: TGCGCCAGCAGCCAAGATACAGGGGGCATATCTGGAAACACCATATATTTT
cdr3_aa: CASSQDTGGISGNTIYF

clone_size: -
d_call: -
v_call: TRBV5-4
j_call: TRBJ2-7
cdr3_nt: TGTGCCAGCAGCTTCGACGCTAGGAGCTCCTACGAGCAGTACTTC
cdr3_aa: CASSFDARSSYEQYF

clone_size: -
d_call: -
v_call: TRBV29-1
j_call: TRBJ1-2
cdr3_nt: TGCAGCGTTGTGTCGGGAGGACAGAACTATGGCTACACCTTC
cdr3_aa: CSVVSGGQNYGYTF

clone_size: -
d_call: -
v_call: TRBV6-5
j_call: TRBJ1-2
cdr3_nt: TGTGCCAGCAGTCTCTCCACCACACCCTACTATGGCTACACCTTC
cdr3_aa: CASSLSTTPYYGYTF

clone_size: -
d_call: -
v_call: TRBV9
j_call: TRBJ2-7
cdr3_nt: TGTGCCAGCAGCGTAGGGGCCGCCAACGGCGAGCAGTACTTC
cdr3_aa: CASSVGAANGEQYF

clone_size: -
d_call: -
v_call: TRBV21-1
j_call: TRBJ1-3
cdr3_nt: TGTGCCAGCGGCCCCGCCCCAGGGCCTGGAAACACCATATATTTT
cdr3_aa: CASGPAPGPGNTIYF

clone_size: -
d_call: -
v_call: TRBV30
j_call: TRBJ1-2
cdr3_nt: TGTGCCTGGACCCGCTCCGAGACAGCAATCAAGTTC
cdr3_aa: CAWTRSETAIKF

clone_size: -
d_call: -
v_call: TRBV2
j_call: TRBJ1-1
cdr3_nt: TGTGCCAGCAAAGTAGTGGGCCGGAACACTGAAGCTTTCTTT
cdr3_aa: CASKVVGRNTEAFF

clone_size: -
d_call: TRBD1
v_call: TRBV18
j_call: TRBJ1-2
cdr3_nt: TGTGCCAGCTCACCCGCCGACAGGGTGTGGGGCTACACCTTC
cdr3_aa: CASSPADRVWGYTF

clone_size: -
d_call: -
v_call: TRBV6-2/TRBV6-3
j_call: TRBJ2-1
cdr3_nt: TGTGCCAGCAGTTATGACGGGGGAATAGTGAATGAGCAGTTCTTC
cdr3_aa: CASSYDGGIVNEQFF

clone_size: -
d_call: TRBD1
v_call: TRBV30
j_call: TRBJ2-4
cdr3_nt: TGTGCCTGGAGTCTCGACCTGACAGGGATCAAAAACATTCAGTACTTC
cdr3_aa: CAWSLDLTGIKNIQYF

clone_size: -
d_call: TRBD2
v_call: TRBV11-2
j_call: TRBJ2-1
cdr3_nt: TGTGCCAGCGCTAGCGGGGGTAAGCAGTTCTTC
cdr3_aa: CASASGGKQFF

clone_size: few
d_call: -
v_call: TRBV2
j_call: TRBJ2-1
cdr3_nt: TGTGCCAGCAGAGTGGACTTCAACAATGAGCAGTTCTTC
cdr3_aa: CASRVDFNNEQFF

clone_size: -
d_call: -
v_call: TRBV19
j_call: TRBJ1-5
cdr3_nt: TGTGCCAGTGTAAGGTCGGGGGGGGGCAGCAATCAGCCCCAGCATTTT
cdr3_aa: CASVRSGGGSNQPQHF

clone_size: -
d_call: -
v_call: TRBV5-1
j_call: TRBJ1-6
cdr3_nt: TGCGCCAGCAGCTTGACACAGGGTCGGAGTAATTCACCCCTCCACTTT
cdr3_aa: CASSLTQGRSNSPLHF

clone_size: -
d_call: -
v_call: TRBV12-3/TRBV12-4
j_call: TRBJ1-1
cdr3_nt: TGTGCCAGCAGGCCCTTCGGGGGAACTGAAGCTTTCTTT
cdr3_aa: CASRPFGGTEAFF

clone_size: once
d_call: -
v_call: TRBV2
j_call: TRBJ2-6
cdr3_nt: TGTGCCAGCATGGTAGGGTTAGGAGGTCTCTCTGGGGCCAACGTCCTGACTTTC
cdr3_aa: CASMVGLGGLSGANVLTF

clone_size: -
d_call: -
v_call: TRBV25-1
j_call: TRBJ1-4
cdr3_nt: TGTGCCAGCAGTCAACAGGGCGGACCGGCTAATGAAAAACTGTTTTTT
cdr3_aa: CASSQQGGPANEKLFF

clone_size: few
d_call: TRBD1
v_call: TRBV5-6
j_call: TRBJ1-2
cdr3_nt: TGTGCCAGCAGCGGAACAGGGGACTATGGCTACACCTTC
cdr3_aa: CASSGTGDYGYTF

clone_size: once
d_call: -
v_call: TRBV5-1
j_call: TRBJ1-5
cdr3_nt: TGCGCCAGCAGCCCTGGCGGGGGGAATCAGCCCCAGCATTTT
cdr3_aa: CASSPGGGNQPQHF

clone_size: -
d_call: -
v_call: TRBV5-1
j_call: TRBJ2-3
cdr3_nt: TGCGCCAGCCGACACAGGGATTTCACAGATACGCAGTATTTT
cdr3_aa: CASRHRDFTDTQYF

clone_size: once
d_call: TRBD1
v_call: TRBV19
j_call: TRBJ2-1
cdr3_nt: TGTGCCAGTAGTATCAGAGGGGACAGTATCGCTGAGCAGTTCTTC
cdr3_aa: CASSIRGDSIAEQFF

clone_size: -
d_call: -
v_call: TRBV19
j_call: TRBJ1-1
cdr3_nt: TGTGCCAGTAGTATAGTTCCGGGGAGGAACACTGAAGCTTTCTTT
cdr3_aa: CASSIVPGRNTEAFF

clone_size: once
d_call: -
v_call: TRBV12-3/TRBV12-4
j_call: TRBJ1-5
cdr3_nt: TGTGCCAGCACCGAACGTAGTCAGCCCCAGCATTTT
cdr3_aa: CASTERSQPQHF

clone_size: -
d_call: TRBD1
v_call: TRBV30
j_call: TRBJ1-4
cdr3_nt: TGTGCCTGGAGCGGGACAGGCCGATATACAACTAATGAAAAACTGTTTTTT
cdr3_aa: CAWSGTGRYTTNEKLFF

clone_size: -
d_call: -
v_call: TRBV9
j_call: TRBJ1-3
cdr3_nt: TGTGCCAGCAGCGTAGTCGGGGGATCTGGAAACACCATATATTTT
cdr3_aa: CASSVVGGSGNTIYF

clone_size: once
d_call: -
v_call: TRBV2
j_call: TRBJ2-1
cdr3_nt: TGTGCCAGCAGGCCCATCTCGCAGAAGAGGAATGAGCAGTTCTTC
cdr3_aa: CASRPISQKRNEQFF